The 29 T cell receptor beta chains presented below share a single source sample, sequenced in a study of Graves' ophthalmopathy and Graves' hyperthyroidism. RNA transcripts were the template, and TCR beta CDR3 regions were amplified from them. RT-PCR in the first round used HTBI primers; a second-round multiplex PCR followed. One entry per CDR3 protein results from TCRdb running MiXCR on the multiplex PCR reads. The sample includes 650,000 to 900,000 distinct CDR3 sequences, approximately 40% of them seen just once. The sample was peripheral blood. The receptor set was obtained from an adult man with Graves' ophthalmopathy.

V and J are TRBV20-1 and TRBJ2-7, with TRBD1 matching 8 bases. Unmatched junction bases numbered 5, after V lost 1 base and J lost 3 bases. The CDR3 runs to 14 residues. Germline CDR1 and CDR2: DFQATT and SNEGSKA (reference sequence). CDR3 nucleotides: TGCAGTGCTAGAGTTGGGACAGGAGGCTACGAGCAGTACTTC. Its protein is CSARVGTGGYEQYF.

About this clonotype: A single base separates this from a much larger clone, so it may be a read error. This sequence joins TRBV4-1 and TRBJ1-4; 7 bases are a match to TRBD1. The CDR3 covers 16 residues. Germline CDR1 is MGHRA and CDR2 is YSYEKL. Here the CDR3 reads CASNQAGPGTDEKLFF. DNA of the CDR3: TGCGCCAGCAACCAAGCAGGGCCCGGGACAGATGAAAAACTGTTTTTT.

This chain connects TRBV11-2 to TRBJ2-5; a possible D gene is TRBD1 (5 bases). CDR1 and CDR2 (germline): SGHAT, FQNNGV. CDR3 length: 14 residues. V lost 5 bases to trimming and J lost 3 bases, with 13 bases between them. The CDR3 region is CASSLPRQKETQYF. The CDR3 nucleotides are TGTGCCAGCAGCCTCCCGAGACAGAAAGAGACCCAGTACTTC.

This chain links TRBV12-3 or TRBV12-4 with TRBJ2-7; D is tentatively TRBD1 or TRBD2 (6 bases each). The length of the CDR3 is 12 residues. V dropped 8 bases and J dropped 1 base, with 9 bases sitting between them. The CDR3 reads CASGGQSYEQYF. Written as DNA, the CDR3 is TGTGCCAGCGGGGGGCAATCCTACGAGCAGTACTTC.

This clonotype occurred many times. The chain is built from TRBV25-1 and TRBJ2-7, with 8 bases that match TRBD1. This CDR3 region has 19 residues. Germline V gives CDR1 MGHDK, CDR2 SYGVNS. V lost 5 bases, J lost 3 bases, and 21 bases stayed unmatched. DNA of the CDR3: TGTGCCAGCAGTCCCATTCAGGGGGCTAACTCCCGCTCGATCTACGAGCAGTACTTC. Amino acids: CASSPIQGANSRSIYEQYF.

The V and J genes are TRBV20-1 and TRBJ2-3; D possibly corresponds to TRBD2 (6 bases). Trimming left V 0 bases short and J 2 bases short, with 15 bases between. There are 16 residues in the CDR3. Per germline, CDR1 DFQATT and CDR2 SNEGSKA (reference sequence). CDR3: CSARDGSGDYTDTQYF. The CDR3 nucleotides are TGCAGTGCTAGAGATGGATCGGGAGATTACACAGATACGCAGTATTTT.

V gene TRBV29-1 combines with J gene TRBJ1-1, with TRBD1 identical over 7 bases. Germline V gives CDR1 SQVTM, CDR2 ANQGSEA. The CDR3 is made up of 13 amino acids. The CDR3 region is CSYVGDRNTEAFF. In DNA, the CDR3 is TGCAGTTATGTTGGGGACAGGAACACTGAAGCTTTCTTT.

This clonotype was detected only a few times. CDR3 protein: CASTRTFGNTIYF. For the CDR3, the DNA is TGTGCCAGTACCCGGACTTTCGGAAACACCATATATTTT. The rearrangement joins TRBV19 to TRBJ1-3; no clear D gene. The V end was cut by 7 bases, the J end by 4 bases, with 11 bases between. The CDR3 consists of 13 residues. Germline V gives CDR1 LNHDA, CDR2 SQIVND (reference sequence).

This chain links TRBV15 with TRBJ2-7, with D possibly being TRBD1 or TRBD2 (5 bases each). Trimming took off 0 bases at V and 2 bases at J, with 14 bases between the two ends. From germline, CDR1 is LNHNV and CDR2 YYDKDF (reference sequence). This CDR3 is built from 16 residues. The CDR3 reads CATSRDLGAGTYEQYF. Here the CDR3 DNA reads TGTGCCACCAGCAGAGATCTCGGGGCAGGGACCTACGAGCAGTACTTC.

This chain connects TRBV4-2 to TRBJ1-1; D perhaps matches TRBD1 (5 bases). Deletions cut 1 base from V and 11 bases from J, with 17 bases between. The CDR3 consists of 14 residues. Germline CDR1 reads LGHNA; CDR2 reads YNFKEQ. CDR3 DNA: TGTGCCAGCAGCCAAGTAACAGGACCAGCGCGGGCTTTCTTT. Its protein product is CASSQVTGPARAFF.

This clonotype was recorded a few times. The chain combines TRBV20-1 with TRBJ2-5, with D possibly TRBD1 on 5 matching bases. This CDR3 has 12 residues. Germline-derived CDR1 and CDR2 are DFQATT and SNEGSKA (reference sequence). Trimming removed 3 bases from V and 12 bases from J, with 17 bases in between. As DNA, the CDR3 is TGCAGTGCTAGTTTGTTGAGAGACAGAGAGTACTTC. Amino acid sequence: CSASLLRDREYF.

This clonotype was recorded at least ten times. The genes are TRBV29-1 and TRBJ2-2; unclear D gene. Deletions cut 4 bases from V and 1 base from J, with 10 bases between. Germline CDR1 and CDR2: SQVTM and ANQGSEA. The CDR3 has 14 amino acids. CDR3 sequence reads: CSVAVTVNTGELFF. The DNA for the CDR3 is TGCAGCGTTGCCGTTACGGTGAACACCGGGGAGCTGTTTTTT.

The rearrangement links TRBV7-9 to TRBJ1-2; D unresolved. Germline values: CDR1 SEHNR, CDR2 FQNEAQ (reference sequence). The CDR3 is 13 amino acids. V dropped 5 bases and J dropped 7 bases, with 14 bases sitting between them. The CDR3 DNA is TGTGCCAGCAGCCTAAGGGAATTGGGTGGCTACACCTTC. Residues: CASSLRELGGYTF.

In this sample, this clonotype turned up many times. The chain recombines TRBV7-9 with TRBJ1-4; TRBD1 agrees at 8 bases. The germline gives CDR1 SEHNR, CDR2 FQNEAQ (reference sequence). With 5 bases clipped from V and 14 bases from J, the junction kept 10 bases outside the gene matches. The CDR3 contains 13 residues. The CDR3 protein is CASSGYYDRGLFF. The DNA for the CDR3 is TGTGCCAGCAGCGGCTATTACGACAGGGGCCTGTTTTTT. Combining the CDR3 with reference TRBV7-9 and TRBJ1-4 gives the whole variable domain DTGVSQNPRHKITKRGQNVTFRCDPISEHNRLYWYRQTLGQGPEFLTYFQNEAQLEKSRLLSDRFSAERPKGSFSTLEIQRTEQGDSAMYLCASSGYYDRGLFFGSGTQLSVL.

The gene calls are TRBV25-1 and TRBJ1-2; TRBD1 aligns across 8 bases. This CDR3 comprises 14 residues. Germline CDR1 MGHDK, CDR2 SYGVNS. The J segment lost 4 bases and the V segment lost 3 bases, leaving 4 bases of the junction unmatched. As DNA, the CDR3 is TGTGCCAGCAGTGACGGACAGGGATTCTATGGCTACACCTTC. This translates into CASSDGQGFYGYTF.

The CDR3 DNA reads as TGTGCCAGCAGCTTAGATCGGAGGGGGCGGGCTTTCTTT. This gives the protein CASSLDRRGRAFF. V is TRBV7-2 and J is TRBJ1-1; 7 positions match TRBD1. CDR3 length: 13 residues. Trimming removed 1 base from V and 11 bases from J; junction bases left unmatched: 7. The germline V gene encodes CDR1 SGHTA and CDR2 FQGNSA.

The chain is built from TRBV25-1 and TRBJ2-2; TRBD2 matches 7 bases. J was trimmed by 0 bases and V by 6 bases; bases with no gene match: 4. Germline CDR1 is MGHDK and CDR2 is SYGVNS. This CDR3 region has 15 residues. For the CDR3, the DNA is TGTGCCAGCAGATTCAGCGGGGCGAACACCGGGGAGCTGTTTTTT. It translates to CASRFSGANTGELFF.

Of note for this clonotype: One base away lies a much larger clone, so this may be a sequencing read error. The V call is TRBV9, the J call TRBJ2-2; tentative D call: TRBD2 (6 bases). The CDR3 loop spans 13 amino acids. Per germline, CDR1 SGDLS and CDR2 YYNGEE. The CDR3 region has the DNA TGTGCCAGCAGCGTAGTAGCGGCCGGGGGGCTGTTTTTT. This translates into CASSVVAAGGLFF.

This clonotype appeared a few times. V usage is TRBV25-1 and J usage is TRBJ2-2; D not resolved. The V and J ends lost 4 bases and 5 bases respectively, with 14 bases between them. There are 15 residues in the CDR3. CDR1 and CDR2 (germline): MGHDK, SYGVNS. The CDR3 protein is CASSAGIAGTGELFF. The CDR3 DNA is TGTGCCAGCAGTGCAGGCATAGCCGGGACCGGGGAGCTGTTTTTT.

V usage is TRBV11-2 and J usage is TRBJ1-5; 7 bases line up with TRBD1. Germline lookup yields CDR1 SGHAT and CDR2 FQNNGV. The CDR3 has 16 amino acids. The ends lost 5 bases at V and 2 bases at J; junction bases unmatched: 9. In nucleotides, the CDR3 is TGTGCCAGCAGCCACTCCGGGACAGTGGGCAATCAGCCCCAGCATTTT. Amino acid sequence: CASSHSGTVGNQPQHF.

J is TRBJ1-6 and V is TRBV9, with D maybe TRBD1 (5 bases). The CDR3 consists of 14 residues. Germline V gene lookup returns CDR1 SGDLS and CDR2 YYNGEE. Trimming cost V 6 bases and J 5 bases, with 12 bases left between them. This CDR3 is CASNTGTHNSPLHF. In DNA form, the CDR3 reads TGTGCCAGCAACACCGGGACCCATAATTCACCCCTCCACTTT.

This chain connects TRBV2 to TRBJ2-7; D remains ambiguous. Germline V gives CDR1 SNHLY, CDR2 FYNNEI. The CDR3 runs to 14 residues. Between the trimmed V and J ends, which lost 4 bases and 2 bases, there was a span of 12 bases. This chain's CDR3 is CASSGGVSAYEQYF. CDR3 coding DNA: TGTGCCAGCAGTGGGGGTGTTTCGGCCTACGAGCAGTACTTC. The complete variable domain, with remaining parts taken from reference TRBV2 and TRBJ2-7, reads EPEVTQTPSHQVTQMGQEVILRCVPISNHLYFYWYRQILGQKVEFLVSFYNNEISEKSEIFDDQFSVERPDGSNFTLKIRSTKLEDSAMYFCASSGGVSAYEQYFGPGTRLTVT.

The chain combines TRBV29-1 with TRBJ1-1; possibly TRBD1 for D (5 bases). Trimming stripped 8 bases from V and 3 bases from J, with 13 bases between. CDR1 is SQVTM and CDR2 is ANQGSEA in the germline V gene. The CDR3 sequence is 12 residues long. In DNA form, the CDR3 reads TGCAGCCAAGGGTACAGGTACACTGAAGCTTTCTTT. It translates to CSQGYRYTEAFF. Using reference TRBV29-1 and TRBJ1-1 for the parts outside the CDR3, the full variable domain is SAVISQKPSRDICQRGTSLTIQCQVDSQVTMMFWYRQQPGQSLTLIATANQGSEATYESGFVIDKFPISRPNLTFSTLTVSNMSPEDSSIYLCSQGYRYTEAFFGQGTRLTVV.

The chain carries TRBV5-4 and TRBJ1-2, with D unresolved. CDR1 SGHNT and CDR2 YYREEE come from the germline V gene (reference sequence). There are 13 residues in the CDR3. With 3 bases removed from V and 4 bases from J, the gap between germline ends came to 10 bases. CDR3 residues: CASSYGETYGYTF. The DNA for the CDR3 is TGTGCCAGCAGCTACGGAGAGACCTATGGCTACACCTTC.

This clonotype was counted a single time. Since no conserved phenylalanine or tryptophan closes the CDR3, a read error is the likely cause. The V call is TRBV7-9, the J call TRBJ2-7; the match to TRBD2 covers 7 bases. The ends lost 5 bases at V and 2 bases at J; junction bases unmatched: 9. This CDR3 spans 15 amino acids. CDR1 and CDR2 from the germline V gene are SEHNR and FQNEAQ (reference sequence). The CDR3 coding sequence is TGTGCCAGCAGCCCCCGGCCGGGGGGACCCTACGAGCAGTACCTC. It codes for CASSPRPGGPYEQYL.

This sequence joins TRBV7-8 and TRBJ1-1; maybe TRBD1 (6 bases). There are 14 residues in the CDR3. The germline CDR1 and CDR2 sequences are SGHVS and FQNEAQ. The V end lost 8 bases, the J end lost 2 bases, and 15 bases lay between the germline ends. The DNA of the CDR3 is TGTGCCAGCGACGTAGGGGGACACAACACTGAAGCTTTCTTT. This encodes CASDVGGHNTEAFF.

This clonotype was counted at least ten times. The gene calls are TRBV19 and TRBJ1-5, with unresolved D. This CDR3 is built from 15 residues. The germline V gene encodes CDR1 LNHDA and CDR2 SQIVND (reference sequence). The germline V and J ends were trimmed by 5 bases and 1 base, with 12 bases remaining between them. This CDR3 reads CASSLIVRSNQPQHF. Written as DNA, the CDR3 is TGTGCCAGTAGTTTGATCGTTCGAAGCAATCAGCCCCAGCATTTT.

This clonotype was observed at least ten times. The CDR3 sequence: CASSLTGQGYTF. The CDR3 DNA follows: TGTGCCAGCAGCTTGACAGGGCAAGGCTACACCTTC. The rearrangement uses TRBV7-2 and TRBJ1-2; TRBD1 matches 7 bases. Germline values: CDR1 SGHTA, CDR2 FQGNSA. This CDR3 has 12 amino acids. With 3 bases clipped from V and 8 bases from J, the junction kept 3 bases outside the gene matches. Full variable domain (outside the CDR3, taken from reference TRBV7-2 and TRBJ1-2): GAGVSQSPSNKVTEKGKDVELRCDPISGHTALYWYRQSLGQGLEFLIYFQGNSAPDKSGLPSDRFSAERTGGSVSTLTIQRTQQEDSAVYLCASSLTGQGYTFGSGTRLTVV.

This clonotype showed up many times. The gene calls are TRBV7-9 and TRBJ2-7, with D hard to call. Germline lookup yields CDR1 SEHNR and CDR2 FQNEAQ (reference sequence). The CDR3 runs 13 residues. Trimming cost V 4 bases and J 2 bases, with 9 bases left between them. CDR3 sequence: CASSSGSTYEQYF. The CDR3 DNA follows: TGTGCCAGCAGCTCCGGGTCCACCTACGAGCAGTACTTC. The full variable domain, in which reference TRBV7-9 and TRBJ2-7 provide the parts outside the CDR3, is DTGVSQNPRHKITKRGQNVTFRCDPISEHNRLYWYRQTLGQGPEFLTYFQNEAQLEKSRLLSDRFSAERPKGSFSTLEIQRTEQGDSAMYLCASSSGSTYEQYFGPGTRLTVT.